These 24 T cell receptor beta chains came from one sample sequenced in a study of molecular identifiers for immune sequencing clone quantification. TCRdb called the PCR reads again in MiXCR, with one record for every CDR3 protein. The repertoire holds about 98,000 distinct CDR3 sequences, with 35% as singletons. The sample taken for sequencing was naive CD8+ T cells from blood, with Jurkat cell RNA spiked in. Stated subset: FACS-sorted CD8+CD4-CCR7+CD45RA+ naive T cells. The receptors were gathered from a human donor in good health. Some libraries in this study had Jurkat cell RNA spiked in.

As regards this clonotype: A single base separates this from a much larger clone, so it may be a read error. The V call is TRBV29-1, the J call TRBJ2-5; perhaps TRBD1 as D (5 bases). Germline V lookup: CDR1 SQVTM, CDR2 ANQGSEA. The CDR3 length is 13 residues. With 4 bases removed from V and 2 bases from J, the gap between germline ends came to 11 bases. DNA for the CDR3: TGCAGCGTTGTGGTGAGACAGCAAGAGACCCAGTACTTC. As protein: CSVVVRQQETQYF.

Note on this clonotype: A much bigger clone sits one base away, suggesting this may be a read error. The V gene is TRBV19, the J gene TRBJ2-3; possible D gene TRBD2, 6 bases. The CDR3 extends over 15 amino acids. Germline V gives CDR1 LNHDA, CDR2 SQIVND (reference sequence). The CDR3 sequence is CASGIGSRGTDTQYF. For the CDR3, the DNA is TGTGCCAGTGGTATCGGGAGCAGGGGCACAGATACGCAGTATTTT.

This clonotype was counted only a few times. The chain couples TRBV7-8 to TRBJ1-5; no clear D. This CDR3 contains 13 residues. Trimming removed 5 bases at V and 7 bases at J, with 12 bases between. Germline CDR1 SGHVS, CDR2 FQNEAQ. The CDR3 region is CASSPPSRQPQHF. As DNA, the CDR3 is TGTGCCAGCAGCCCTCCGTCGAGGCAGCCCCAGCATTTT.

This clonotype was observed at least ten times. J is TRBJ1-5 and V is TRBV28, with a tentative D call TRBD1 (5 bases). This CDR3 has 16 residues. CDR1 MDHEN and CDR2 SYDVKM come from the germline V gene. V lost 8 bases, J lost 2 bases, and 19 bases lay in between. The CDR3, as DNA: TGTGCCAGCCTTAGGGGTTACAGAAGGGGCAATCAGCCCCAGCATTTT. Protein sequence: CASLRGYRRGNQPQHF.

This clonotype was counted a few times. The chain uses TRBV29-1 and TRBJ1-5; D is uncertain. The germline V and J ends were trimmed by 4 bases and 3 bases, with 13 bases remaining between them. The germline gives CDR1 SQVTM, CDR2 ANQGSEA. This CDR3 region has 14 residues. CDR3 loop: CSVAEGVDNQPQHF. The DNA for the CDR3 is TGCAGCGTTGCCGAAGGAGTGGACAATCAGCCCCAGCATTTT.

The chain employs TRBV24-1 and TRBJ1-2; 11 bases map to TRBD1. J was trimmed by 4 bases and V by 4 bases; bases with no gene match: 1. This CDR3 spans 14 amino acids. Germline values: CDR1 KGHDR, CDR2 SFDVKD. The CDR3 nucleotides are TGTGCCACCAGTGACGGACAGGGGGCCTATGGCTACACCTTC. The encoded protein is CATSDGQGAYGYTF.

In the case of this clonotype: This clone may be a read error of a much larger clone one base away. The rearrangement links TRBV20-1 to TRBJ1-5; D is unresolved. The CDR3 is 13 residues long. Germline values: CDR1 DFQATT, CDR2 SNEGSKA (reference sequence). The CDR3 DNA sequence: TGCTGTGCTGCGGACCGTGGCAATCAGCCCCAGCATTTT. Translation: CCAADRGNQPQHF.

There are many counts of this clonotype. This sequence joins TRBV28 and TRBJ2-7, with 9 nucleotides matching TRBD1. CDR3 size: 15 residues. After removal of 5 bases from V and 3 bases from J, the junction contained 8 bases not matched to a gene. The germline CDR1 and CDR2 sequences are MDHEN and SYDVKM. The CDR3 region is CASSLGQGPLYEQYF. CDR3 coding DNA: TGTGCCAGCAGTCTTGGACAGGGGCCCCTCTACGAGCAGTACTTC.

For this clonotype: It may be a read error: a sequence one base away is much more abundant. This chain joins TRBV14 and TRBJ2-1, with unresolved D. CDR1 is SGHDN, CDR2 FVKESK, per germline. The CDR3 runs 14 residues. V was cut by 8 bases and J by 8 bases, with 19 bases left in between. The DNA of the CDR3 is TGTGCCAGCGGCCCGTGGGTTAGAAAGGATGAGCAGTTCTTC. Its translation: CASGPWVRKDEQFF.

The gene calls are TRBV4-3 and TRBJ2-7; 8 nucleotides line up with TRBD2. The V segment lost 0 bases and the J segment 2 bases; nucleotides outside the gene matches: 9. CDR1 and CDR2 from the germline V gene are LGHNA and YSLEER. CDR3 length: 17 residues. The CDR3 spells CASSQDRWASGPYEQYF. CDR3 nucleotides: TGCGCCAGCAGCCAAGATAGATGGGCTAGCGGGCCCTACGAGCAGTACTTC.

This clonotype was found many times. For the CDR3, the DNA is TGTGCCAGCAGTTACAGACGAAGGTCCACAGATACGCAGTATTTT. Its protein product is CASSYRRRSTDTQYF. The V and J genes are TRBV6-2 or TRBV6-3 and TRBJ2-3, with no clear D. CDR3 length equals 15 residues. Deletions cut 2 bases from V and 2 bases from J, with 11 bases between. The germline V gene encodes CDR1 MNHEY and CDR2 SVGEGT.

The chain combines TRBV28 with TRBJ2-1; 9 nucleotides line up with TRBD2. CDR3 length equals 13 residues. The junction had 7 bases not matched to a gene; V was cut back by 6 bases and J by 10 bases. Germline-derived CDR1 and CDR2 are MDHEN and SYDVKM. The CDR3 sequence is CASRVREGSEQFF. Written as DNA, the CDR3 is TGTGCCAGCAGAGTGCGGGAGGGATCCGAGCAGTTCTTC.

This clonotype was picked up a small number of times. The genes are TRBV28 and TRBJ2-5; D is perhaps TRBD1 (5 bases). V was pared by 3 bases and J by 5 bases, with 22 bases between. Germline lookup yields CDR1 MDHEN and CDR2 SYDVKM. The CDR3 extends over 17 amino acids. As DNA, the CDR3 is TGTGCCAGCAGTTTGCCATGGGAAGCAGGGAAGGGGGAGACCCAGTACTTC. It encodes CASSLPWEAGKGETQYF.

This clonotype was counted between two and nine times. The chain is built from TRBV13 and TRBJ2-5, with TRBD2 matching over 14 bases. The V and J ends lost 2 bases and 4 bases, in that order; junction bases with no gene match: 3. Germline V CDR1 and CDR2: PRHDT, FYEKMQ (reference sequence). The CDR3 length is 16 residues. CDR3 nucleotide sequence: TGTGCCAGCAGCTTACGGACTAGCGGGAGGCGAGAGACCCAGTACTTC. Amino acids: CASSLRTSGRRETQYF.

This clonotype was counted only a few times. This chain uses TRBV9 with TRBJ2-7, with D tentatively TRBD2 (6 bases). Germline V gene data show CDR1 as SGDLS and CDR2 as YYNGEE. The V end lost 0 bases, the J end lost 6 bases, and 25 bases lay between the germline ends. The CDR3 totals 18 residues. This CDR3 reads CASSVGGGWGPSTVEQYF. CDR3 nucleotides: TGTGCCAGCAGCGTAGGGGGAGGATGGGGACCTTCAACGGTCGAGCAGTACTTC.

Notes on this clonotype: This may arise from a read error, as a much more abundant clone is one base away. Lacking the conserved final phenylalanine or tryptophan, this CDR3 likely reflects a read error. The J gene is TRBJ1-4, the V gene TRBV5-6; D is undetermined. The V gene lost 4 bases and the J gene lost 8 bases, with 12 bases spanning the gap. The length of the CDR3 is 13 residues. CDR1 is SGHDT and CDR2 is YYEEEE in the germline V gene. CDR3: CASSPAPEEKLFL. The CDR3 DNA reads TGTGCCAGCAGCCCCGCGCCCGAGGAAAAACTGTTTTTA.

This clonotype was observed a few times. The junction departs from the called germline gene at one end, perhaps through a read error. V and J are TRBV9 and TRBJ1-5, with 7 nucleotides matching TRBD1. Germline values: CDR1 SGDLS, CDR2 YYNGEE. This CDR3 comprises 14 residues. The DNA of the CDR3 is TGTGCCAGCAGCGCCTGGGACAGTAATCAGCCCCAGCAATTT. Its protein product is CASSAWDSNQPQQF.

About this clonotype itself: This could be a read error, since a much larger clone is one nucleotide away. The rearrangement links TRBV25-1 to TRBJ2-7; 8 bases align to TRBD1. Germline CDR1 and CDR2: MGHDK and SYGVNS. The trim removed 3 bases at V and 9 bases at J, leaving 10 bases unmatched. The CDR3 extends over 14 amino acids. The CDR3 DNA sequence: TGTGCCAGCAGTGAGTGGACAGGGAGGCACGCGCAGTACTTC. This gives the protein CASSEWTGRHAQYF.

The sample holds many counts of this clonotype. At one end the junction does not follow the germline gene, possibly because of a read error. The genes are TRBV7-7 and TRBJ2-2; D is unclear. Germline CDR1 SSHAT, CDR2 FNYEAQ (reference sequence). The CDR3 length is 13 residues. CDR3 bases: TGTGCTAGCAGCTTAGTCTTGAATGACGAGCTGTTTTTT. Translating gives CASSLVLNDELFF.

This clonotype was seen many times. The chain uses TRBV4-2 and TRBJ2-2; D gene unclear. The germline V gene has CDR1 LGHNA and CDR2 YNFKEQ. The ends were cut back, 4 bases at V and 6 bases at J, with 9 bases in the middle. CDR3 length equals 13 residues. CDR3 DNA sequence: TGTGCCAGCAGCCGGGATTCAGCCGGGGAGCTGTTTTTT. Amino acids: CASSRDSAGELFF.

The chain's CDR3 is CASSSGLSYEQYF. As DNA, the CDR3 is TGTGCCAGCAGCTCGGGACTATCCTACGAGCAGTACTTC. The V and J genes are TRBV7-9 and TRBJ2-7; TRBD2 agrees at 7 bases. In germline, CDR1 is SEHNR, CDR2 FQNEAQ (reference sequence). The J segment lost 1 base and the V segment lost 4 bases, leaving 1 base of the junction unmatched. CDR3 length equals 13 residues.

J is TRBJ2-1 and V is TRBV7-2; D remains ambiguous. Trimming took 1 base from V and 3 from J, leaving 13 bases between them. Looked up from germline, CDR1 is SGHTA and CDR2 is FQGNSA. This CDR3 is 16 amino acids long. The CDR3 sequence: CASSLGARTYYNEQFF. The CDR3 DNA reads TGTGCCAGCAGCTTAGGAGCGCGCACATACTACAATGAGCAGTTCTTC. Full variable domain (remainder filled in from reference TRBV7-2 and TRBJ2-1): GAGVSQSPSNKVTEKGKDVELRCDPISGHTALYWYRQSLGQGLEFLIYFQGNSAPDKSGLPSDRFSAERTGGSVSTLTIQRTQQEDSAVYLCASSLGARTYYNEQFFGPGTRLTVL.

There are many counts of this clonotype. CDR3 coding DNA: TGTGCCAGCAGACCCGGTTGGACAGGGCTGTCTGGGGCCAACGTCCTGACTTTC. Encoded protein: CASRPGWTGLSGANVLTF. The chain employs TRBV7-8 and TRBJ2-6, with TRBD1 matching over 8 bases. Germline assignment: CDR1 SGHVS and CDR2 FQNEAQ. This CDR3 has 18 residues. J was trimmed by 1 base and V by 6 bases; bases with no gene match: 11. Together with reference TRBV7-8 and TRBJ2-6, the CDR3 gives the full variable domain: GAGVSQSPRYKVAKRGQDVALRCDPISGHVSLFWYQQALGQGPEFLTYFQNEAQLDKSGLPSDRFFAERPEGSVSTLKIQRTQQEDSAVYLCASRPGWTGLSGANVLTFGAGSRLTVL.

The chain employs TRBV12-3 or TRBV12-4 and TRBJ2-5; no reliable D call. V was shortened by 6 bases and J by 1 base, with 18 bases between the two germline ends. There are 16 residues in the CDR3. The CDR3, as DNA: TGTGCCAGCAGCCCCCCCCCTAACCTGGCCCAAGAGACCCAGTACTTC. It codes for CASSPPPNLAQETQYF.